The clone carrying this T cell receptor beta chain showed up many times. The antigen is not known. The study excluded patients with uncontrolled infection, other autoimmune disease, pregnancy or lactation. The sample is drawn from a study of T cells in Graves' hyperthyroidism and ophthalmopathy. The wider study: Before any treatment, at initial diagnosis, peripheral blood was collected.

Study observations and caveats: In the analysis, a 13 V-J model separated ophthalmopathy from stable hyperthyroidism. The majority of expanded thyroid clonotypes above 0.001 also appeared in blood.

Amplification targeted TCR beta CDR3 regions from RNA transcripts. Using the HTBI primer set, a first-round RT-PCR was run on the TCR CDR3. From the multiplex PCR reads, TCRdb called clonotypes with MiXCR, one entry per CDR3 protein. The sample consists of about 400,000 distinct CDR3 sequences, 13% to 15% of them appearing once. The CDR3 totals 15 residues. The germline gives CDR1 SGHTA, CDR2 FQGNSA. Germline trimming cut 1 base from V and 3 bases from J; bases unmatched to any gene: 6. The receptor's source is a woman aged 55-70 years with Graves' ophthalmopathy. The chain uses TRBV7-2 and TRBJ2-7, with 7 bases aligning to TRBD2. The sample consisted of blood. The CDR3 loop is CASSLGGGNNYEQYF. Written as DNA, the CDR3 is TGTGCCAGCAGCTTAGGGGGAGGGAACAACTACGAGCAGTACTTC.